This T cell receptor beta chain came from a study of neurological immune-mediated disorders. TCRdb reprocessed the 5' RACE reads with MiXCR, giving one entry per CDR3 protein. Here the sample spans approximately 40,000 distinct CDR3 sequences, approximately 12% being singletons. V lost 3 bases, J lost 4 bases, and 8 bases stayed unmatched. CDR3 length equals 15 residues. Germline V CDR1 and CDR2: LGHDT, YNNKEL (reference sequence). The study used blood bank volunteers in Maryland, USA, as healthy controls. This clonotype occurred many times. The chain couples TRBV3-1 to TRBJ1-1, with TRBD1 matching 7 bases. The sample was PBMCs. This sequence originates from a female donor in good health. DNA of the CDR3: TGTGCCAGCAGCCATGGAGGGGGCGCGAGCACTGAAGCTTTCTTT. It encodes CASSHGGGASTEAFF.